The rows below give T cell receptor beta chains drawn from one sample of a study of blood T cell repertoires in COVID-19. The table came from immunoSEQ multiplex PCR; TCRdb's copy has only in-frame clones and leaves some out. The repertoire includes roughly 250,000 clones, 65% to 85% of them detected once, and 4% to 5.5% sits in the top ten. Sample: peripheral blood. These receptors originate from a man aged 45-60 years with active or convalescent COVID-19. CDR3s include the opening cysteine and the closing phenylalanine or tryptophan. The D gene is left open where the match is weak. Clone size is not always given. Where it is, it says once, few, many or a class for expanded clones.

j_gene	abundance	d_gene	v_gene	CDR3nt	CDR3aa
TRBJ1-2	few	.	TRBV28	TGTGCCCGGCGCCTCCTACTATATGGCTACACCTTC	CARRLLLYGYTF
TRBJ2-7	.	.	TRBV18	TGTGCCAGCTCACCTTTCAATCGAGTGCGATCCTTCTCCTACGAGCAGTACTTC	CASSPFNRVRSFSYEQYF
TRBJ1-1	.	.	TRBV29-1	TGCAGCGTCCTTATAGCACCATACACTGAAGCTTTCTTT	CSVLIAPYTEAFF
TRBJ1-1	.	.	TRBV7-2	TGTGCCAGCAACACGATAGCAAGGAACACTGAAGCTTTCTTT	CASNTIARNTEAFF
TRBJ1-5	.	.	TRBV6-5	TGTGCCACCCGACTGGGGGCACGGCCCCAGCATTTT	CATRLGARPQHF
TRBJ2-7	.	.	TRBV2	TGTGCCAGCAGTAAGCAAGGGGCGACCTCCTACGAGCAGTACTTC	CASSKQGATSYEQYF
TRBJ1-2	.	TRBD1	TRBV2	TGTGCCAGCAGTGACCAGGGGGATTTGTCCGGCTACACCTTC	CASSDQGDLSGYTF
TRBJ2-2	.	.	TRBV11-3	TGTGCCAGCAGCTTAATAGGAGATGGGGAGCTGTTTTTT	CASSLIGDGELFF
TRBJ2-1	.	.	TRBV5-5	TGTGCCAGCAGCCCACGGACAAGTGAGCAGTTCTTC	CASSPRTSEQFF
TRBJ1-4	.	TRBD1	TRBV9	TGTGCCAGCAGCGTCGGGACAGGGCCAAATGAAAAACTGTTTTTT	CASSVGTGPNEKLFF
TRBJ1-1	.	TRBD1	TRBV5-1	TGCGCCAGCAGCTGGGGACAGGCTTGGAACACTGAAGCTTTCTTT	CASSWGQAWNTEAFF
TRBJ2-2	.	.	TRBV5-4	TGTGCCAGCAGCCCCCGAGGTACCGGGGAGCTGTTTTTT	CASSPRGTGELFF
TRBJ2-1	.	.	TRBV12-5	TGTGCTAGTGGTTTGGACAGACGAGCCTACAATGAGCAGTTCTTC	CASGLDRRAYNEQFF
TRBJ2-2	.	.	TRBV3-1/TRBV3-2	TGTGCCAGCAGTCATCGATCTAGGGGTACCGGGGAGCTGTTTTTT	CASSHRSRGTGELFF
TRBJ1-1	few	.	TRBV30	TGTGCCTGGAGTGGACGCCACCGGAAGACAGCCGAAGCTTTCTTT	CAWSGRHRKTAEAFF
TRBJ1-5	.	.	TRBV7-9	TGTGCCAGCAGCTTACGAGACAGGATGCAGCAGCCCCAGCATTTT	CASSLRDRMQQPQHF
TRBJ1-5	many	.	TRBV3-1/TRBV3-2	TGTGCCAGCAGCCAAGATTGTCAGCCCAGGCGTAGCAATCAGCCCCAGCATTTT	CASSQDCQPRRSNQPQHF
TRBJ1-1	.	.	TRBV6-2/TRBV6-3	TGTGCCAGCAGTTATGGTTCGGACAGATCCTGGAACACTGAAGCTTTCTTT	CASSYGSDRSWNTEAFF
TRBJ1-2	.	TRBD1	TRBV2	TGTGCCAGCAGTGAAGCGCGGACAGGTATCTATGGCTACACCTTC	CASSEARTGIYGYTF
TRBJ2-2	.	TRBD1	TRBV10-3	TGTGCCATCAGTGGAGGACAGGGGGGGAACACCGGGGAGCTGTTTTTT	CAISGGQGGNTGELFF
TRBJ1-5	.	.	TRBV28	TGTGCCAGCAGTCACAGGGTGGGCTTGGGCAATCAGCCCCAGCATTTT	CASSHRVGLGNQPQHF
TRBJ1-5	.	.	TRBV5-6	TGTGCCAGCAGCTTTTTCGGGTCCCTTAGGGGTCAGCCCCAGCATTTT	CASSFFGSLRGQPQHF
TRBJ2-7	.	.	TRBV7-2	TGTGCCAGCAGCCTGATAGGGGTCCCAACCTACGAGCAGTACTTC	CASSLIGVPTYEQYF
TRBJ1-4	.	.	TRBV5-1	TGCGCCAGCAGCCCTGGGTCGGGGGATGAAAAACTGTTTTTT	CASSPGSGDEKLFF
TRBJ1-2	.	TRBD1	TRBV7-9	TGTGCCAGCAGCCGCCGGGACAGGGGGCGGGTCTATGGCTACACCTTC	CASSRRDRGRVYGYTF
TRBJ2-1	.	.	TRBV9	TGTGCCAGCAGCGTGGGACATCTCTGGGACAATGAGCAGTTCTTC	CASSVGHLWDNEQFF
TRBJ1-1	.	TRBD1	TRBV6-6	TGTGCCAGCAGTCCATTACTCGGGACAGGGCGGGTCCCTGAAGCTTTCTTT	CASSPLLGTGRVPEAFF
TRBJ1-4	once	.	TRBV7-9	TGTGCCAGCAGCTTAGAAGGAGGACAGAGTAATGAAAAACTGTTTTTT	CASSLEGGQSNEKLFF
TRBJ2-7	.	TRBD1	TRBV7-8	TGTGCCAGCAGCTTAGACAGGGGGCCTGGAGAGCAGTACTTC	CASSLDRGPGEQYF
TRBJ1-2	once	TRBD1	TRBV2	TGTGCCAGCAGTCTGGGACAGGGGAGAGATGGCTACACCTTC	CASSLGQGRDGYTF
TRBJ1-4	once	.	TRBV9	TGTGCCAGCAGCGCAGGGACTTTTGGTACTAATGAAAAACTGTTTTTT	CASSAGTFGTNEKLFF
TRBJ1-1	.	TRBD1	TRBV6-2/TRBV6-3	TGTGCCAGCAGTTACGGACAGGGAACAGCTTTCTTT	CASSYGQGTAFF
TRBJ1-2	.	TRBD1	TRBV5-8	TGTGCCAGCAGCTGGGGGGACAGGGTGTATGGCTACACCTTC	CASSWGDRVYGYTF
TRBJ1-6	.	.	TRBV5-1	TGCGCCAGCGGGGTGGAGGGGAGGAATTCACCCCTCCACTTT	CASGVEGRNSPLHF
TRBJ2-5	few	TRBD1	TRBV6-2/TRBV6-3	TGTGCCAGCAGTTACTCGGGACAGGTACAAGAGACCCAGTACTTC	CASSYSGQVQETQYF
TRBJ2-5	.	TRBD1	TRBV12-5	TGTGCTAGTGGAGGGACAGGGTTGGGCCAAGAGACCCAGTACTTC	CASGGTGLGQETQYF
TRBJ1-4	.	.	TRBV7-6	TGTGCCAGCAGCTTTCAGGGTAGGGAAAAACTGTTTTTT	CASSFQGREKLFF
TRBJ2-1	.	TRBD1	TRBV27	TGTGCCAGCAGTCACCAAAAGCGGGCGGGACAGGCCTACAATGAGCAGTTCTTC	CASSHQKRAGQAYNEQFF
TRBJ1-4	once	TRBD1	TRBV29-1	TGCAGCACCCTGACAGGGGATGGCGAAAAACTGTTTTTT	CSTLTGDGEKLFF
TRBJ1-2	.	.	TRBV5-4	TGTGCCAGCAGCCCGAACGCCGGGGGCTACACCTTC	CASSPNAGGYTF
TRBJ1-2	.	.	TRBV14	TGTGCCAGCAGCCAAGATCTCGGGGGGCTTAGTGGCTACACCTTC	CASSQDLGGLSGYTF
TRBJ1-4	.	.	TRBV28	TGTGCCAGCAGTTTTGGGCAGGGTAATGAAAAACTGTTTTTT	CASSFGQGNEKLFF
TRBJ1-5	.	.	TRBV6-5	TGTGCCGGCGCCAGGAATGGTCGCAATCAGCCCCAGCATTTT	CAGARNGRNQPQHF
TRBJ2-3	.	.	TRBV4-3	TGCGCCAGCAGCCAAGTCTCGGGGGGCCGGGATACGCAGTATTTT	CASSQVSGGRDTQYF
TRBJ1-1	few	TRBD1	TRBV6-5	TGTGCCAGCAGTCCCGGGACAGGGTTTGAAGCTTTCTTT	CASSPGTGFEAFF
TRBJ1-1	.	TRBD1	TRBV7-9	TGTGCCAGCAGCCCTCGTCCAACAGGGGGGAACACTGAAGCTTTCTTT	CASSPRPTGGNTEAFF
TRBJ1-3	.	.	TRBV11-2	TGTGCCAGCAGCCGTCCGGGGAGGAGCGGAAACACCATATATTTT	CASSRPGRSGNTIYF
TRBJ1-1	once	TRBD1	TRBV5-1	TGCGCCAGCAGCTTCACCGGGACAGGGTTCACGAACACTGAAGCTTTCTTT	CASSFTGTGFTNTEAFF
TRBJ1-1	.	.	TRBV12-3/TRBV12-4	TGTGCCAGCAGTTTGGTAAAGGAGACTGAAGCTTTCTTT	CASSLVKETEAFF
TRBJ2-7	.	.	TRBV11-3	TGTGCCAGCAGCTTGGGCTTAGAATACGAGCAGTACTTC	CASSLGLEYEQYF
TRBJ2-1	.	TRBD1	TRBV4-1	TGCGCCAGCAGCCACTCTCTTTTTGGGGACAGGGTCAATGAGCAGTTCTTC	CASSHSLFGDRVNEQFF
TRBJ2-5	.	TRBD1	TRBV30	TGTGCCTGGAGTCCGGGACAGGGCCTCCTCGGCCAGTACTTC	CAWSPGQGLLGQYF
TRBJ2-3	.	TRBD1	TRBV5-8	TGTGCCAGCAGCTTTGGGACAGGGATTGGCACAGATACGCAGTATTTT	CASSFGTGIGTDTQYF
TRBJ2-3	.	TRBD2	TRBV7-3	TGTGCCAGCAGCTTATTTAGCGGGGGTGGGACAGATACGCAGTATTTT	CASSLFSGGGTDTQYF
TRBJ2-3	.	.	TRBV5-4	TGTGCCAGCAGCTTGGTTAACACAGATACGCAGTATTTT	CASSLVNTDTQYF
TRBJ2-7	few	.	TRBV10-2	TGCGCCAGCAGTGGGGGGACTTTCGGTCCCGAGCAGTACTTC	CASSGGTFGPEQYF
TRBJ1-1	.	.	TRBV29-1	TGCAGCGTTCGGGGAGGGCGGGGGGTTAGTACTGAAGCTTTCTTT	CSVRGGRGVSTEAFF
TRBJ2-7	.	.	TRBV20-1	TGCAGTGCTAGAGCAGTGAGGGAGCAGTACTTC	CSARAVREQYF
TRBJ2-5	.	TRBD2	TRBV7-9	TGTGCCAGCAGCTTTCAGGGACTAGACCAAGAGACCCAGTACTTC	CASSFQGLDQETQYF